This TCR beta chain was sequenced in a study of response to subunit inactivated influenza vaccine. Study-level findings and limits: The authors suggested that every seasonal influenza vaccination recruits few new T cells.

The CDR3 has 11 amino acids. V was trimmed by 6 bases and J by 9 bases, leaving 9 bases between them. Germline CDR1 is SNHLY and CDR2 is FYNNEI. Via MiXCR, TCRdb re-called the RT-PCR reads, giving one row per CDR3 protein. The table lists 280,000 or so distinct CDR3 sequences, around a fifth of them singletons. In this sample, this clonotype turned up a few times. The antigen is unknown. The sequence was collected from a man in his fifties or sixties who received an inactivated influenza vaccine. This specimen consisted of PBMCs from blood, obtained less than 22 months after vaccination. This rearrangement joins TRBV2 to TRBJ2-1; D not certain. In DNA form, the CDR3 reads TGTGCCAGCAGCCCGTTGAGTGAGCAGTTCTTC. This encodes CASSPLSEQFF. Using reference TRBV2 and TRBJ2-1 for the parts outside the CDR3, the full variable domain is EPEVTQTPSHQVTQMGQEVILRCVPISNHLYFYWYRQILGQKVEFLVSFYNNEISEKSEIFDDQFSVERPDGSNFTLKIRSTKLEDSAMYFCASSPLSEQFFGPGTRLTVL.